This TCR beta chain was found in a study of regulatory T cells in long-lasting Graves disease. Findings and limits, study-wide: Persistent Graves' patients showed less TCR diversity than newly diagnosed patients showed.

HTBI primers from iRepertoire and Arm-PCR of CDR3 regions yielded the TCR beta libraries. TCRdb ran MiXCR on the multiplex PCR reads and lists one entry per CDR3 protein. The data contain over 200,000 distinct CDR3 sequences, about 20% of them singletons. Ten or more counts support this clonotype. No antigen is known for it. V shed 3 bases and J 10 bases; nucleotides not matched to a gene: 11. The CDR3 runs 14 residues. Germline CDR1 is SGDLS and CDR2 is YYNGEE. Stated time point: newly diagnosed GD, antithyroid drugs for less than 3 months. Following extraction of RNA from PBMCs, that RNA was used to make the TCR library. This sample was also put to use in a study of T cells in Graves' hyperthyroidism and ophthalmopathy. That paper states: When the TCR CDR3 underwent first-round RT-PCR, the HTBI primer set was used.

The chain has TRBV9 and TRBJ1-2; 8 nucleotides line up with TRBD1. The sample in question was peripheral blood mononuclear cells (PBMCs), obtained at new diagnosis, from a patient treated with antithyroid drugs. This clonotype was sampled from a woman aged 30 to 39 with Graves disease. The CDR3 DNA reads as TGTGCCAGCAGCGGGGGACAGGACTTCGGATCCTACACCTTC. Translated, it gives CASSGGQDFGSYTF.